This TCR beta chain was retrieved from a study of blood T cell repertoires in COVID-19. Trimming left V 2 bases short and J 3 bases short, with 10 bases between. The CDR3 covers 14 residues. Looked up from germline, CDR1 is MDHEN and CDR2 is SYDVKM. As originally analysed: Scientists estimated how many nucleated cells there were by amplifying reference gene primers. Measured with immunoSEQ multiplex PCR; TCRdb has only the in-frame clones, and not every one. That table supplies the V and J calls and clone size; D and trimming were determined from the DNA. The sample gives roughly 100,000 clones, approximately 84% of which show up once; approximately 12% is in the top ten.

J is TRBJ1-2 and V is TRBV28; D unclear. Sample: peripheral blood. The receptor comes from a human donor in a cohort sampled during active COVID-19. CDR3 loop: CASSLGLGDYGYTF. CDR3 DNA: TGTGCCAGCAGTTTAGGGCTGGGTGACTATGGCTACACCTTC.